A selection of T cell receptor beta chains follows, all from one sample in a study of cytomegalovirus exposure and HLA in healthy donors. Method: immunoSEQ multiplex PCR; TCRdb's copy keeps in-frame clones and lacks some. The top ten clones hold 5.4% of a sample with roughly 240,000 clones, about 81% of them seen once. The specimen sequenced was PBMCs. These receptors were obtained from a woman in her thirties or forties in good health and CMV-seropositive. Each CDR3 is given with its conserved first and last residue. Fields, in order: CDR3 protein, V gene, clone size, J gene. Rows give clone size only sometimes, using once, few, many, or a class for an expanded clone.

CDR3aa: CASSVSGLSYNEQFF; v_gene: TRBV19; abundance: -; j_gene: TRBJ2-1
CDR3aa: CASSRDSGGSYEQYF; v_gene: TRBV5-4; abundance: once; j_gene: TRBJ2-7
CDR3aa: CASSSQRGPYEQYF; v_gene: TRBV27; abundance: -; j_gene: -
CDR3aa: CAWSAVTTSGAYNEQFF; v_gene: TRBV30; abundance: -; j_gene: TRBJ2-1
CDR3aa: CASSLETGRETQYF; v_gene: TRBV7-2; abundance: once; j_gene: TRBJ2-5
CDR3aa: CSVVEGSWTEAFF; v_gene: TRBV29-1; abundance: -; j_gene: TRBJ1-1
CDR3aa: CASSPPQGYYEQYF; v_gene: TRBV23-1; abundance: -; j_gene: TRBJ2-7
CDR3aa: CASSFSTGNEQFF; v_gene: TRBV5-4; abundance: -; j_gene: TRBJ2-1
CDR3aa: CAITQNWQDDTEAFF; v_gene: TRBV10-3; abundance: -; j_gene: TRBJ1-1
CDR3aa: CASSSPVNQPQHF; v_gene: TRBV5-4; abundance: -; j_gene: TRBJ1-5
CDR3aa: CASSHRGGVFTGELFF; v_gene: TRBV14; abundance: -; j_gene: TRBJ2-2
CDR3aa: CASSLDLGQSTEAFF; v_gene: TRBV11-2; abundance: -; j_gene: TRBJ1-1
CDR3aa: CASSLSRTGGETQYF; v_gene: TRBV27; abundance: -; j_gene: TRBJ2-5
CDR3aa: CASSWVGTGGLEQYF; v_gene: TRBV7-9; abundance: few; j_gene: TRBJ2-7
CDR3aa: CASSIFTQGARQPQHF; v_gene: TRBV19; abundance: -; j_gene: TRBJ1-5
CDR3aa: CASRLDRGGSYEQYF; v_gene: TRBV2; abundance: -; j_gene: TRBJ2-7
CDR3aa: CASSGLHF; v_gene: TRBV10-1; abundance: -; j_gene: TRBJ1-6
CDR3aa: CASSVDSGGSQETQYF; v_gene: TRBV9; abundance: -; j_gene: TRBJ2-5
CDR3aa: CASSQGTGVGETQYF; v_gene: TRBV14; abundance: -; j_gene: TRBJ2-5
CDR3aa: CASSEGLHSYNEQFF; v_gene: TRBV6-4; abundance: -; j_gene: TRBJ2-1
CDR3aa: CAWTGSGNTIYF; v_gene: TRBV30; abundance: -; j_gene: TRBJ1-3
CDR3aa: CASSLYFDRPNTEAFF; v_gene: TRBV4-3; abundance: few; j_gene: TRBJ1-1
CDR3aa: CASSATGFNQPQHF; v_gene: TRBV7-2; abundance: few; j_gene: TRBJ1-5
CDR3aa: CASSVSLAGPYEQYF; v_gene: TRBV9; abundance: -; j_gene: TRBJ2-7
CDR3aa: CASSLDAGAYEQYF; v_gene: TRBV5-1; abundance: -; j_gene: TRBJ2-7
CDR3aa: CASSQGEPLYNEQFF; v_gene: TRBV18; abundance: -; j_gene: TRBJ2-1
CDR3aa: CAISAGRRDLNTEAFF; v_gene: TRBV25-1; abundance: few; j_gene: TRBJ1-1
CDR3aa: CASSLGVRAGEQFF; v_gene: TRBV7-2; abundance: -; j_gene: TRBJ2-1
CDR3aa: CSSSPWGQGEETQYF; v_gene: TRBV7-9; abundance: -; j_gene: TRBJ2-5
CDR3aa: CASRRPGQGGGYEQYF; v_gene: TRBV7-2; abundance: -; j_gene: TRBJ2-7
CDR3aa: CASSQNLGQGIGQPQHF; v_gene: TRBV4-1; abundance: -; j_gene: TRBJ1-5
CDR3aa: CASSPVRGDLFF; v_gene: TRBV2; abundance: once; j_gene: TRBJ1-4
CDR3aa: CASSFTGQGAAYGYTF; v_gene: TRBV7-9; abundance: few; j_gene: TRBJ1-2
CDR3aa: CAISIPRLAAYNEQFF; v_gene: TRBV10-3; abundance: -; j_gene: TRBJ2-1
CDR3aa: CAGTSGGADTQYF; v_gene: TRBV2; abundance: -; j_gene: TRBJ2-3
CDR3aa: CASRGQGVNTEAFF; v_gene: TRBV6-1; abundance: -; j_gene: TRBJ1-1
CDR3aa: CASTPSGYDQPQHF; v_gene: TRBV25-1; abundance: few; j_gene: TRBJ1-5
CDR3aa: CASRGGYQETQYF; v_gene: TRBV27; abundance: few; j_gene: TRBJ2-5
CDR3aa: CASRPQGDSNQPQHF; v_gene: TRBV6-4; abundance: -; j_gene: TRBJ1-5
CDR3aa: CASSFASAVDLKETQYF; v_gene: TRBV11-3; abundance: -; j_gene: TRBJ2-5
CDR3aa: CASSLAGSGNTIYF; v_gene: TRBV7-2; abundance: -; j_gene: TRBJ1-3
CDR3aa: CASSFRDTYYNEQFF; v_gene: TRBV7-8; abundance: -; j_gene: TRBJ2-1
CDR3aa: CASRGQGHNQPQHF; v_gene: TRBV6-1; abundance: -; j_gene: TRBJ1-5
CDR3aa: CASREGRLAQSETQYF; v_gene: TRBV7-2; abundance: -; j_gene: TRBJ2-5
CDR3aa: CASSLGSGQSAYEQYF; v_gene: TRBV7-2; abundance: -; j_gene: TRBJ2-7
CDR3aa: CASSLNPNRNTEAFF; v_gene: TRBV7-3; abundance: -; j_gene: TRBJ1-1
CDR3aa: CASSFSGDTGELFF; v_gene: TRBV7-9; abundance: -; j_gene: TRBJ2-2
CDR3aa: CASIPGQGHNEQFF; v_gene: TRBV2; abundance: -; j_gene: TRBJ2-1
CDR3aa: CASSLQGASTGELFF; v_gene: TRBV5-4; abundance: -; j_gene: TRBJ2-2
CDR3aa: CASSLAAGGVNEQFF; v_gene: TRBV7-9; abundance: -; j_gene: TRBJ2-1
CDR3aa: CASSDHRETYGYTF; v_gene: TRBV6-1; abundance: -; j_gene: TRBJ1-2
CDR3aa: CATSRTSGQVYSYEQYF; v_gene: TRBV15; abundance: -; j_gene: TRBJ2-7
CDR3aa: CASSSPGSTEAFF; v_gene: TRBV5-1; abundance: -; j_gene: TRBJ1-1
CDR3aa: CASSPPGLAGGYTGELFF; v_gene: TRBV28; abundance: -; j_gene: TRBJ2-2